The present entry profiles one T cell receptor beta chain with its context. Its antigen is unknown. The V end lost 1 base, the J end lost 3 bases, and 22 bases lay between the germline ends. Germline values: CDR1 GTSNPN, CDR2 SVGIG (reference sequence). The CDR3 length is 17 residues. TCRdb used MiXCR to reprocess the 5' RACE reads, holding one entry per CDR3 protein. The sample consists of over 500,000 distinct CDR3 sequences, 15% to 20% of them appearing once. The data originate from a study of T-cell memory formation after mild COVID-19. Looking at the study overall: Clusters of TCRs were largely donor specific.

Findings and caveats of the study: Contracting CD4+ clones lay largely in CM and EM, with CD8+ ones residing in EMRA. There was a balanced CD4/CD8 profile in clones contracting day 15 to 85, and later expanders leaned CD4+.

The source material was PBMCs or a T cell subset sorted from them (not recorded which). The V call is TRBV30, the J call TRBJ2-7; D may be TRBD2 (5 bases). The sequence was collected from an adult woman who had mild COVID-19 (a few samples of this study predate the infection). Cell type and time point are not known. The CDR3 DNA reads TGTGCCTGGAGTGATCCCCTGAGGAAGGGAGCAGGCTACGAGCAGTACTTC. Translation gives CAWSDPLRKGAGYEQYF. Based on the CDR3 plus reference TRBV30 and TRBJ2-7, the full variable domain is SQTIHQWPATLVQPVGSPLSLECTVEGTSNPNLYWYRQAAGRGLQLLFYSVGIGQISSEVPQNLSASRPQDRQFILSSKKLLLSDSGFYLCAWSDPLRKGAGYEQYFGPGTRLTVT.